This record concerns one TCR beta chain sequence. Its target is not known. Preparation of the TCRbeta library involved a method that used unique molecular identifiers. TCRdb independently ran MiXCR on the PCR reads; one entry per CDR3 protein. This table holds some 300,000 distinct CDR3 sequences, 7.5% to 9% found once. The data derive from a study of T-cell reconstitution after alpha-beta-depleted transplantation in children. The V and J ends lost 5 bases and 7 bases, in that order; junction bases with no gene match: 10. The CDR3 loop spans 15 amino acids. From germline, CDR1 is SGHTA and CDR2 FQGNSA. Points from the study as a whole: Some patients' high day-60 TCRbeta diversity was attributed to recipient cells surviving conditioning. Reportedly, only several hundred clones from non-depleted graft cells drove alpha-beta T-cell counts at about two months. Newly made T cells mostly supplied T-cell counts and diversity one year after transplant.

The chain combines TRBV7-2 with TRBJ2-4; TRBD2 matches 8 bases. This receptor was taken from a female patient aged 2 to 10 who had a stem cell transplant for Fanconi anemia, so the T cells may come from the graft donor. The material sequenced was peripheral blood, taken 360 days after TCRalphabeta/CD19-depleted stem cell transplant. CDR3 sequence reads: CASSPGGNVANIQYF. The CDR3 nucleotides read TGTGCCAGCAGCCCGGGGGGGAACGTCGCCAACATTCAGTACTTC.